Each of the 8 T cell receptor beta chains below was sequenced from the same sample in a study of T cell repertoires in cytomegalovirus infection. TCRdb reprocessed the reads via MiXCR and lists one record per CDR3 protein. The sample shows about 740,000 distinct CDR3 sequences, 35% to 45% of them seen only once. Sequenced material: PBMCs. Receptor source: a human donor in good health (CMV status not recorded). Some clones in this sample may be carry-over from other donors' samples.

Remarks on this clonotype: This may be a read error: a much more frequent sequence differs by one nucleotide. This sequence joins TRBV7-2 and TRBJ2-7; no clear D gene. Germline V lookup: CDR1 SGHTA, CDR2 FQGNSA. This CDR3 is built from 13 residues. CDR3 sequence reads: CASSFVPLDEQDF. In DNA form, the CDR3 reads TGTGCCAGCAGCTTCGTACCGCTCGACGAGCAGGACTTC.

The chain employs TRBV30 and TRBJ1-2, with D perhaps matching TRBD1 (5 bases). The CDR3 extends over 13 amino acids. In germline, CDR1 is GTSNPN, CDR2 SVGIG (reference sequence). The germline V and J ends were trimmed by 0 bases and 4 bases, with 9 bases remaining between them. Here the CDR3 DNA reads TGTGCCTGGAGTGTATCGCAGGGCTATGGCTACACCTTC. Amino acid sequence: CAWSVSQGYGYTF.

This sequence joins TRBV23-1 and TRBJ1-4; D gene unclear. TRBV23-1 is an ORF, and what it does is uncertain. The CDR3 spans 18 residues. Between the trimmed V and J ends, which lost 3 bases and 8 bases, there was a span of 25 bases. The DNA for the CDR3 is TGCGCCAGCAGTCAGTCGATGTTCCAGCGCGGATGGATCGAAAAACTGTTTTTT. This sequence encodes CASSQSMFQRGWIEKLFF.

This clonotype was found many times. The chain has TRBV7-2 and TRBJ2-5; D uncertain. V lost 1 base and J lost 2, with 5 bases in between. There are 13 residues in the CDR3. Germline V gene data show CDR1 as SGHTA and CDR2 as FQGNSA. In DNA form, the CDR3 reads TGTGCCAGCAGCTTAGAACTTCAAGAGACCCAGTACTTC. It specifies CASSLELQETQYF.

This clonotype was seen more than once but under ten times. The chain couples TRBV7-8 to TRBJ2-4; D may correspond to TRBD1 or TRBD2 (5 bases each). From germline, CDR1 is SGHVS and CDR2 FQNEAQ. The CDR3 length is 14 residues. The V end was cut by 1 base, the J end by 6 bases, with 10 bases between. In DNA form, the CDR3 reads TGTGCCAGCAGCTTAGGAGGGGTGTCAAACATTCAGTACTTC. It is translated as CASSLGGVSNIQYF.

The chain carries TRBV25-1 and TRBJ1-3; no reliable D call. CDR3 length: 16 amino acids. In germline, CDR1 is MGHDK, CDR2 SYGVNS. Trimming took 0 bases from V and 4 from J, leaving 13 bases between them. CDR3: CASSEYWGTSGNTIYF. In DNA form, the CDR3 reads TGTGCCAGCAGTGAATATTGGGGAACGTCGGGAAACACCATATATTTT.

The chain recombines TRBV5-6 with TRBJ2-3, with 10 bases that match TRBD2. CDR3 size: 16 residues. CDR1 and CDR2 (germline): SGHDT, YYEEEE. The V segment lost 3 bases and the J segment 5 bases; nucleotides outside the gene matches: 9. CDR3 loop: CASSWGGLAYQDTQYF. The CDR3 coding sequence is TGTGCCAGCAGCTGGGGGGGACTAGCGTACCAAGATACGCAGTATTTT.

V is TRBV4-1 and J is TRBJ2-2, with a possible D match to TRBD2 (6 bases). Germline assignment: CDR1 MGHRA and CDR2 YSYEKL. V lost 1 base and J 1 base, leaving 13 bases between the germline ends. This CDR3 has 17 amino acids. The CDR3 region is CASSQVARGRNTGELFF. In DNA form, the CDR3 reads TGCGCCAGCAGCCAAGTCGCCCGGGGGAGGAACACCGGGGAGCTGTTTTTT.